These T cell receptor beta chains were read from a single sample in a study of shared clonotypes between healthy human individuals. The assay was immunoSEQ multiplex PCR, and TCRdb's table has in-frame clones only and misses some. The sample lists about 2 million clones; over 85% were seen once. Sequencing input: naive CD8+ T cells sorted from blood. These TCRs come from a man younger than 30 in good health. Each CDR3 is given with its conserved first and last residue. Each record gives: J gene, clone size, CDR3 length, D gene, V gene, CDR3 DNA, CDR3 protein. A D gene is named only where the DNA matches it firmly. Size values are once, few and many counts, or a class for expanded clones, and some rows have none.

J gene: TRBJ2-3
clone size: NA
CDR3 length: 15
D gene: NA
V gene: TRBV10-1
CDR3 DNA: TGCGCCAGCAGTGAGGGGTCCGCGGGCACAGATACGCAGTATTTT
CDR3 protein: CASSEGSAGTDTQYF

J gene: TRBJ2-3
clone size: NA
CDR3 length: 17
D gene: NA
V gene: TRBV4-1
CDR3 DNA: TGCGCCAGCAGCCAAGAATCGAGACTCCCGGGCGCAGATACGCAGTATTTT
CDR3 protein: CASSQESRLPGADTQYF

J gene: TRBJ1-2
clone size: NA
CDR3 length: 14
D gene: NA
V gene: TRBV5-6
CDR3 DNA: TGTGCCAGCAGCTTGGGGGGTTCTAACTATGGCTACACCTTC
CDR3 protein: CASSLGGSNYGYTF

J gene: TRBJ2-7
clone size: NA
CDR3 length: 14
D gene: NA
V gene: TRBV4-1
CDR3 DNA: TGCGCCAGCAGCCAAGACAGGGGTCCCTACGAGCAGTACTTC
CDR3 protein: CASSQDRGPYEQYF

J gene: TRBJ2-2
clone size: NA
CDR3 length: 12
D gene: NA
V gene: TRBV28
CDR3 DNA: TGTGCCAGCAGTTTCTATACCGGGGAGCTGTTTTTT
CDR3 protein: CASSFYTGELFF

J gene: TRBJ2-7
clone size: NA
CDR3 length: 14
D gene: NA
V gene: TRBV4-1
CDR3 DNA: TGCGCCAGCAGCCAAGTACACGGCGGAAACGAGCAGTACTTC
CDR3 protein: CASSQVHGGNEQYF

J gene: TRBJ2-5
clone size: NA
CDR3 length: 14
D gene: NA
V gene: TRBV4-1
CDR3 DNA: TGCGCCAGCAGCCAACTGCAGGGGCAAGAGACCCAGTACTTC
CDR3 protein: CASSQLQGQETQYF

J gene: TRBJ2-2
clone size: NA
CDR3 length: 17
D gene: TRBD1
V gene: TRBV19
CDR3 DNA: TGTGCCAGTAGTATAGATGCAGGACAGGGAGGACCCGGGGAGCTGTTTTTT
CDR3 protein: CASSIDAGQGGPGELFF

J gene: TRBJ1-4
clone size: NA
CDR3 length: 15
D gene: TRBD1
V gene: TRBV7-9
CDR3 DNA: TGTGCCAGCAGCTCCCCGGGACAGGGTGCTGAAAAACTGTTTTTT
CDR3 protein: CASSSPGQGAEKLFF

J gene: TRBJ2-7
clone size: NA
CDR3 length: 14
D gene: TRBD1
V gene: TRBV4-1
CDR3 DNA: TGCGCCAGCAGCCAGAAGGGGGCGATGTACGAGCAGTACTTC
CDR3 protein: CASSQKGAMYEQYF

J gene: TRBJ2-7
clone size: NA
CDR3 length: 14
D gene: NA
V gene: TRBV19
CDR3 DNA: TGTGCCAGTAGTATTGCGGGACAAGTCTACGAGCAGTACTTC
CDR3 protein: CASSIAGQVYEQYF

J gene: TRBJ2-3
clone size: NA
CDR3 length: 13
D gene: NA
V gene: TRBV27
CDR3 DNA: TGTGCCAGCGCGCTTTTAACAGGGGATACGCAGTATTTT
CDR3 protein: CASALLTGDTQYF

J gene: TRBJ2-2
clone size: NA
CDR3 length: 15
D gene: TRBD2
V gene: TRBV19
CDR3 DNA: TGTGCCAGTACCTCAGCGGGAGGATATATCGGGGAGCTGTTTTTT
CDR3 protein: CASTSAGGYIGELFF

J gene: TRBJ1-1
clone size: NA
CDR3 length: 13
D gene: NA
V gene: TRBV6-1
CDR3 DNA: TGTGCCAGCAGAGGATTAGGGAGCACTGAAGCTTTCTTT
CDR3 protein: CASRGLGSTEAFF

J gene: TRBJ1-1
clone size: few
CDR3 length: 15
D gene: NA
V gene: TRBV7-9
CDR3 DNA: TGTGCCAGCAGCAGGCCGGGAGACTTGAACACTGAAGCTTTCTTT
CDR3 protein: CASSRPGDLNTEAFF

J gene: TRBJ2-3
clone size: NA
CDR3 length: 16
D gene: TRBD2
V gene: TRBV5-1
CDR3 DNA: TGCGCCAGCACTCGAAGCGGGGCCGGGGGCACAGATACGCAGTATTTT
CDR3 protein: CASTRSGAGGTDTQYF

J gene: TRBJ2-7
clone size: NA
CDR3 length: 15
D gene: NA
V gene: TRBV27
CDR3 DNA: TGTGCCAGCAGTTTGGCTCCCTCGCTAACCTACGAGCAGTACTTC
CDR3 protein: CASSLAPSLTYEQYF

J gene: TRBJ1-1
clone size: NA
CDR3 length: 14
D gene: NA
V gene: TRBV6-5
CDR3 DNA: TGTGCCAGCACCGATTCGGACATGAACACTGAAGCTTTCTTT
CDR3 protein: CASTDSDMNTEAFF

J gene: TRBJ2-7
clone size: NA
CDR3 length: 12
D gene: NA
V gene: TRBV6-6
CDR3 DNA: TGTGCCAGCAGTTCAACCTCCTACGAGCAGTACTTC
CDR3 protein: CASSSTSYEQYF

J gene: TRBJ2-3
clone size: NA
CDR3 length: 17
D gene: TRBD2
V gene: TRBV5-1
CDR3 DNA: TGCGCCAGCAGCTTGGGACTAGCGGGACCCGCTACAGATACGCAGTATTTT
CDR3 protein: CASSLGLAGPATDTQYF

J gene: TRBJ2-7
clone size: NA
CDR3 length: 14
D gene: NA
V gene: TRBV7-9
CDR3 DNA: TGTGCCAGCACCACGGGGCCAGAACTCTACGAGCAGTACTTC
CDR3 protein: CASTTGPELYEQYF

J gene: TRBJ2-2
clone size: NA
CDR3 length: 16
D gene: NA
V gene: TRBV4-3
CDR3 DNA: TGCGCCAGCAGCCAGGTCCGGGTATTGAACACCGGGGAGCTGTTTTTT
CDR3 protein: CASSQVRVLNTGELFF

J gene: TRBJ1-1
clone size: NA
CDR3 length: 14
D gene: TRBD1
V gene: TRBV6-1
CDR3 DNA: TGTGCCAGCACCAACAGGGGAACTGCGACTGAAGCTTTCTTT
CDR3 protein: CASTNRGTATEAFF

J gene: TRBJ2-7
clone size: NA
CDR3 length: 17
D gene: TRBD2
V gene: TRBV6-1
CDR3 DNA: TGTGCCAGCAGTGAAGTTGTGACTAGCGGGACCCCCTACGAGCAGTACTTC
CDR3 protein: CASSEVVTSGTPYEQYF

J gene: TRBJ1-5
clone size: NA
CDR3 length: 13
D gene: NA
V gene: TRBV6-5
CDR3 DNA: TGTGCCAGCACCAAGGGGGGGGCTCAGCCCCAGCATTTT
CDR3 protein: CASTKGGAQPQHF

J gene: TRBJ2-3
clone size: NA
CDR3 length: 16
D gene: TRBD2
V gene: TRBV7-2
CDR3 DNA: TGTGCCAGCAGCCTCTCACTAGCGGGAGTGACAGATACGCAGTATTTT
CDR3 protein: CASSLSLAGVTDTQYF

J gene: TRBJ1-1
clone size: NA
CDR3 length: 13
D gene: TRBD1
V gene: TRBV7-9
CDR3 DNA: TGTGCCAGCAGCAGGACAGGGATCACTGAAGCTTTCTTT
CDR3 protein: CASSRTGITEAFF

J gene: TRBJ1-3
clone size: NA
CDR3 length: 17
D gene: TRBD1
V gene: TRBV13
CDR3 DNA: TGTGCCAGCAGCTTAGTAGACAGGGAGGAGTCTGGAAACACCATATATTTT
CDR3 protein: CASSLVDREESGNTIYF

J gene: TRBJ2-7
clone size: NA
CDR3 length: 13
D gene: TRBD1
V gene: TRBV13
CDR3 DNA: TGTGCCAGCAGCCCGGGGACAGGGTACGAGCAGTACTTC
CDR3 protein: CASSPGTGYEQYF

J gene: TRBJ1-1
clone size: once
CDR3 length: 15
D gene: TRBD1
V gene: TRBV7-3
CDR3 DNA: TGTGCCAGCAGCGCGTCCGGGACAGGGCACACTGAAGCTTTCTTT
CDR3 protein: CASSASGTGHTEAFF

J gene: TRBJ1-1
clone size: NA
CDR3 length: 16
D gene: NA
V gene: TRBV6-6
CDR3 DNA: TGTGCCAGCACCTTGGGCCGAACAGGTAGTAACACTGAAGCTTTCTTT
CDR3 protein: CASTLGRTGSNTEAFF

J gene: TRBJ2-7
clone size: NA
CDR3 length: 17
D gene: NA
V gene: TRBV29-1
CDR3 DNA: TGCAGCGTTGCTTCTTGGGACCCACCAAAAGGAGACTACGAGCAGTACTTC
CDR3 protein: CSVASWDPPKGDYEQYF

J gene: TRBJ2-7
clone size: NA
CDR3 length: 14
D gene: NA
V gene: TRBV7-9
CDR3 DNA: TGTGCCAGCAGCGAACTCGGACTGTCCGACGAGCAGTACTTC
CDR3 protein: CASSELGLSDEQYF

J gene: TRBJ1-6
clone size: NA
CDR3 length: 12
D gene: NA
V gene: TRBV5-6
CDR3 DNA: TGTGCCAGCAGCCCGCAGGGACTATCCCTCCACTTT
CDR3 protein: CASSPQGLSLHF

J gene: TRBJ2-3
clone size: NA
CDR3 length: 13
D gene: NA
V gene: TRBV13
CDR3 DNA: TGTGCCAGCAGCTTACAGGCCACAGATACGCAGTATTTT
CDR3 protein: CASSLQATDTQYF

J gene: TRBJ1-1
clone size: NA
CDR3 length: 17
D gene: NA
V gene: TRBV6-1
CDR3 DNA: TGTGCCAGCAGTGAAAGACAGGTGTGGAGCATGAACACTGAAGCTTTCTTT
CDR3 protein: CASSERQVWSMNTEAFF

J gene: TRBJ2-5
clone size: NA
CDR3 length: 15
D gene: NA
V gene: TRBV7-9
CDR3 DNA: TGTGCCAGCAGCTTAGCGTTTTCTGCGACAGAGACCCAGTACTTC
CDR3 protein: CASSLAFSATETQYF

J gene: TRBJ1-1
clone size: NA
CDR3 length: 12
D gene: NA
V gene: TRBV6-5
CDR3 DNA: TGTGCCAGCAGTTTTCATGGCACTGAAGCTTTCTTT
CDR3 protein: CASSFHGTEAFF